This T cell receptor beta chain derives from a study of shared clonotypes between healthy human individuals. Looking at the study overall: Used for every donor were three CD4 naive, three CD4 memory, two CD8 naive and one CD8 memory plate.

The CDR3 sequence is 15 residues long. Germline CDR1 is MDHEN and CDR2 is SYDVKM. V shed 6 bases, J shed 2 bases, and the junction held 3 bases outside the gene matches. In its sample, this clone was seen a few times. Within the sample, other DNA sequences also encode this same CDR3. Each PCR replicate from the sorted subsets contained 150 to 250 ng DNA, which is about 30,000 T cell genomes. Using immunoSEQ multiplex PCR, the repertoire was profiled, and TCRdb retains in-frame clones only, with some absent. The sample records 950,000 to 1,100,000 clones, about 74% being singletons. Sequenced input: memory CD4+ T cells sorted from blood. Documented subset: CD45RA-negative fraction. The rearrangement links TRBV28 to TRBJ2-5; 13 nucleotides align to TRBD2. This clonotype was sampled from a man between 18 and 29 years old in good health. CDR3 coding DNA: TGTGCCAGCAGCCTGACTAGCGGGGGGCAAGAGACCCAGTACTTC. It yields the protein CASSLTSGGQETQYF.